These T cell receptor beta chains were read from a single sample in a study of CD8+ T cells in alopecia areata. Only in-frame clones appear in the TCRdb table, and some are missing; sequencing was by immunoSEQ multiplex PCR. The sample records about 200,000 clones, approximately 60% being singletons. The specimen was CD8+ T cells sorted from blood. The receptors here all came from a human donor in good health. The CDR3 runs from the conserved cysteine through the conserved F or W. D genes are given only for firm matches. Size is omitted from some rows. Given values are once, few, many or a class for expanded clones.

>TRBJ2-3|TRBD2|TRBV4-2|.
TGTGCCAGCAGCCAAGAACGGGGGGCAGATACGCAGTATTTT
CASSQERGADTQYF
>TRBJ1-2|.|TRBV29-1|.
TGCAGCGTTGCAGGGAGAGGGCCCCACTATGGCTACACCTTC
CSVAGRGPHYGYTF
>TRBJ2-7|TRBD1|TRBV5-1|.
TGCGCCAGCAGGAGGGGGCTCGTAAGCGAGCAGTACTTC
CASRRGLVSEQYF
>TRBJ1-6|.|TRBV19|.
TGTGCCAGTAGTATTACACCGGTTTCACCCCTCCACTTT
CASSITPVSPLHF
>TRBJ2-1|.|TRBV29-1|.
TGCAGCGTTGTGGGGAACCATGAGCAGTTCTTC
CSVVGNHEQFF
>TRBJ1-1|.|TRBV29-1|.
TGCAGCGTTGAAGATCGCCCGAACACTGAAGCTTTCTTT
CSVEDRPNTEAFF
>TRBJ2-1|TRBD2|TRBV6-5|few
TGTGCCAGCAGTTACGTGGCTAGCGGGGGTGGTGAGCAGTTCTTC
CASSYVASGGGEQFF
>TRBJ2-5|.|TRBV28|.
TGTGCCAGCAGTTGGCGGGGAGAACTAGAGACCCAGTACTTC
CASSWRGELETQYF
>TRBJ2-5|.|TRBV9|.
TGTGCCAGCAGCGTAGCCAGCCAAGAGACCCAGTACTTC
CASSVASQETQYF
>TRBJ1-5|.|TRBV25-1|.
TGTGCCAGCAGTGGGTCAGCGTATAGCAATCAGCCCCAGCATTTT
CASSGSAYSNQPQHF
>TRBJ2-3|.|TRBV6-5|many
TGTGCCAGCAGTGGTCGAGTCACAGATACGCAGTATTTT
CASSGRVTDTQYF
>TRBJ2-5|.|TRBV27|.
TGTGCCAGCAGTTTACCGGGGAATCCAGAGACCCAGTACTTC
CASSLPGNPETQYF
>TRBJ2-5|.|TRBV7-9|.
TGTGCCAGCAGCTTACGCCCCCAGAACCAAGAGACCCAGTACTTC
CASSLRPQNQETQYF
>TRBJ2-5|.|TRBV2|.
TGTGCCATCCTGGGACTCACAGGGGAGACCCAGTACTTC
CAILGLTGETQYF
>TRBJ1-2|.|TRBV2|few
TGTGCCAGCAGAGAGGACAGAGACTTGGGTGGCTACACCTTC
CASREDRDLGGYTF
>TRBJ1-1|.|TRBV5-6|.
TGTGCCAGCAGCTTCTCGGGCAGCACTGAAGCTTTCTTT
CASSFSGSTEAFF
>TRBJ1-2|TRBD1|TRBV30|.
TGTGCCTGGAGTGAGGGACAGGAGGAAACCTTC
CAWSEGQEETF
>TRBJ2-5|TRBD1|TRBV29-1|.
TGCAGCGTCGAGGACAGGGCCCTGGGGGAGACCCAGTACTTC
CSVEDRALGETQYF
>TRBJ2-7|TRBD1|TRBV25-1|few
TGTGCCAGCAGTGGTGACAGGGGCCACTACGAGCAGTACTTC
CASSGDRGHYEQYF
>TRBJ1-5|.|TRBV28|few
TGTGCCAGCAGAGCTCAGGGTCTGGGCGGGCCCCAGCATTTT
CASRAQGLGGPQHF
>TRBJ1-5|TRBD1|TRBV13|.
TGTGCCAGCAGCTTAGGACAGGGGGCCAATCAGCCCCAGCATTTT
CASSLGQGANQPQHF
>TRBJ2-1|TRBD1|TRBV5-1|.
TGCGCCAGCAGGTTCACCAGGGGGCAGTACAATGAGCAGTTCTTC
CASRFTRGQYNEQFF
>TRBJ2-3|TRBD1|TRBV2|.
TGTGCCAGCAGCGACGACAGGGTTGGAGATACGCAGTATTTT
CASSDDRVGDTQYF
>TRBJ2-1|TRBD1|TRBV29-1|.
TGCAGCGTTGAGGGGACAGAGGTAGACAATGAGCAGTTCTTC
CSVEGTEVDNEQFF
>TRBJ2-1|TRBD2|TRBV29-1|once
TGCAGCGTTGAAGACCTGACCGGGACTAGCGGCTTAAGCTCCTACAATGAGCAGTTCTTC
CSVEDLTGTSGLSSYNEQFF
>TRBJ2-2|.|TRBV30|.
TGTGCCTGGAGTGTTGGTGCGAACACCGGGGAGCTGTTTTTT
CAWSVGANTGELFF
>TRBJ2-7|.|TRBV5-6|once
TGTGCCAGCAGCTTGGGCGGGTACAACGAGCAGTACTTC
CASSLGGYNEQYF
>TRBJ2-7|.|TRBV25-1|.
TGTGCCAGCTCCCAGGACTACGAGCAGTACTTC
CASSQDYEQYF
>TRBJ2-6|TRBD1|TRBV9|few
TGTGCCAGCAGCGAACCCAGCGGGGACAGGGGGCTCAGTGGGGCCAACGTCCTGACTTTC
CASSEPSGDRGLSGANVLTF
>TRBJ2-7|.|TRBV13|.
TGTGCCAGCAGCTTAGTAGGGGGACTCGGCGAGCAGTACTTC
CASSLVGGLGEQYF
>TRBJ2-3|.|TRBV4-1|.
TGCGCCAGCAGCCCCCCGGTACGCACAGATACGCAGTATTTT
CASSPPVRTDTQYF
>TRBJ2-5|TRBD2|TRBV15|.
TGTGCCACCAGCAGTAAAGCGGGGGGGCTGGGTGAGACCCAGTACTTC
CATSSKAGGLGETQYF
>TRBJ1-1|TRBD1|TRBV9|.
TGTGCCAGCAGCGAGACAGGGAACCCGAACACTGAAGCTTTCTTT
CASSETGNPNTEAFF
>TRBJ2-3|TRBD2|TRBV7-3|.
TGTGCCAGCAGCTTAAAGCGGGGGGACCCAGATACGCAGTATTTT
CASSLKRGDPDTQYF
>TRBJ1-2|.|TRBV29-1|.
TGCAGCGTTGAAGATCGCGGACATCTTATAGATGGCTACACCTTC
CSVEDRGHLIDGYTF
>TRBJ2-5|.|TRBV10-3|once
TGTGCCATCAGGGCCTCAGGGGAAACGGAGACCCAGTACTTC
CAIRASGETETQYF
>TRBJ2-7|.|TRBV11-2|.
TGTGCCAGCAGCGGGGACACCTACGAGCAGTACTTC
CASSGDTYEQYF
>TRBJ1-6|.|TRBV4-1|.
TGCGCCAGCAGCCAAGATCGAGGGGGTCGAGGAGAAAATTCACCCCTCCACTTT
CASSQDRGGRGENSPLHF
>TRBJ2-5|TRBD1|TRBV5-1|.
TGCGCCAGCAGCCCCCGACAGGGAAGGAGCCAAGAGACCCAGTACTTC
CASSPRQGRSQETQYF
>TRBJ1-1|.|TRBV30|.
TGTGCCTGGAGTTCACAGGTGAACACTGAAGCTTTCTTT
CAWSSQVNTEAFF
>TRBJ2-3|.|TRBV4-2|.
TGTGCCAGCAGTTACGGTACAGGGTCGACAGATACGCAGTATTTT
CASSYGTGSTDTQYF
>TRBJ1-1|.|TRBV30|.
TGTGCCTGGAGTGAATCCATGGTGGGCACTGAAGCTTTCTTT
CAWSESMVGTEAFF
>TRBJ2-5|.|TRBV6-6|.
TGTGCCAGCAGTTGGGATGGCGAGACCCAGTACTTC
CASSWDGETQYF
>TRBJ2-7|.|TRBV29-1|.
TGCAGCGTCTCGGAACCGCCGGACGAGCAGTACTTC
CSVSEPPDEQYF
>TRBJ2-1|TRBD2|TRBV11-2|few
TGTGCCAGCAGCCAAGATGATGGACTAGCGGGGAACAATGAGCAGTTCTTC
CASSQDDGLAGNNEQFF
>TRBJ2-5|TRBD1|TRBV6-4|few
TGTGCCAGCAGGAGGGACAGCGCCGGGGAGACCCAGTACTTC
CASRRDSAGETQYF
>TRBJ1-2|.|TRBV20-1|.
TGCAGTGCTAGAAACGGCTACACCTTC
CSARNGYTF
>TRBJ1-2|.|TRBV4-1|.
TGCGCCAGCAGCCAAGATCGTCGGGATGGCTACACCTTC
CASSQDRRDGYTF
>TRBJ1-2|.|TRBV4-1|.
TGCGCCAGCAGCCAAGGTAGGACAGAGAACCTCTATGGCTACACCTTC
CASSQGRTENLYGYTF
>TRBJ2-3|.|TRBV7-8|.
TGTGCCAGCAGCTCACCCTTCGGACTGGGGGAAGAATCAGATACGCAGTATTTT
CASSSPFGLGEESDTQYF